These T cell receptor beta chains were read from a single sample in a study of monozygotic twins with cystic fibrosis. This table comes from immunoSEQ multiplex PCR, and its TCRdb copy is limited to in-frame clones, with some not included. Here the sample spans tens of thousands of clones, roughly 97% being singletons. The source material was blood. These receptors were collected from a girl aged 5-17 years with cystic fibrosis. The CDR3 runs from the conserved cysteine through the conserved F or W. D genes are given only for firm matches. Clone size is stated in some rows and not others, as once, few, many or a class when expanded.

D gene	V gene	clone size	J gene	CDR3 protein	CDR3 DNA
.	TRBV5-1	.	TRBJ2-2	CASRPDFTGELFF	TGCGCCAGCAGACCGGACTTCACCGGGGAGCTGTTTTTT
.	TRBV7-9	.	TRBJ2-2	CASSLPEPGTGELFF	TGTGCCAGCAGTCTCCCAGAGCCGGGGACCGGGGAGCTGTTTTTT
.	TRBV4-3	.	TRBJ2-1	CASSQARRSNEQFF	TGCGCCAGCAGCCAAGCCAGGCGGAGCAATGAGCAGTTCTTC
TRBD1	TRBV2	.	TRBJ2-1	CASRGTGTEQFF	TGTGCCAGCAGAGGGACAGGAACTGAGCAGTTCTTC
.	TRBV7-9	.	TRBJ2-7	CASSQSGRSSYEQYF	TGTGCCAGCAGCCAGAGCGGGCGGTCCTCCTACGAGCAGTACTTC
TRBD1	TRBV28	.	TRBJ2-7	CASSTGGFYEQYF	TGTGCCAGCTCGACAGGGGGGTTCTACGAGCAGTACTTC
.	TRBV27	.	TRBJ2-3	CASSWGGRDTQYF	TGTGCCAGCAGTTGGGGGGGGCGAGATACGCAGTATTTT
.	TRBV27	.	TRBJ2-3	CASRKTGLRDTQYF	TGTGCCAGCAGAAAGACAGGTCTGCGGGATACGCAGTATTTT
TRBD2	TRBV30	.	TRBJ2-3	CAWSRTSGSTDTQYF	TGTGCCTGGAGTAGAACTAGCGGAAGCACAGATACGCAGTATTTT
.	TRBV4-3	.	TRBJ2-3	CASSQEGGYQIDTQYF	TGCGCCAGCAGCCAAGAAGGCGGGTACCAAATAGATACGCAGTATTTT
.	TRBV5-4	.	TRBJ2-2	CASRTDRANTGELFF	TGTGCCAGCAGGACAGACCGGGCCAACACCGGGGAGCTGTTTTTT
.	TRBV6-5	.	TRBJ1-2	CASTPGANYGYTF	TGTGCCAGCACCCCGGGAGCTAACTATGGCTACACCTTC
.	TRBV28	.	TRBJ1-2	CASSPKGRIYGYTF	TGTGCCAGCAGTCCGAAGGGACGCATCTATGGCTACACCTTC
.	TRBV5-4	.	TRBJ1-2	CASSGVGQGPSYTF	TGTGCCAGCAGCGGGGTGGGTCAGGGACCGTCATACACCTTC
.	TRBV29-1	.	TRBJ2-3	CSVGSTSKDTQYF	TGCAGCGTTGGGAGCACCTCGAAGGATACGCAGTATTTT
.	TRBV19	.	TRBJ2-2	CASSPLITQGELFF	TGTGCCAGTAGCCCATTGATTACACAGGGGGAGCTGTTTTTT
.	TRBV30	.	TRBJ1-5	CARAGRANQPQHF	TGTGCCCGGGCGGGGAGGGCCAATCAGCCCCAGCATTTT
.	TRBV21-1	once	TRBJ1-5	CASSQNKGGGNQPQHF	TGTGCCAGCAGCCAAAATAAAGGGGGAGGCAATCAGCCCCAGCATTTT
TRBD2	TRBV27	.	TRBJ2-3	CASSRRGSGRVETDTQYF	TGTGCCAGCAGTCGGAGGGGTAGCGGGAGGGTTGAGACAGATACGCAGTATTTT
TRBD1	TRBV6-5	.	TRBJ1-1	CASQGVEAFF	TGTGCCAGCCAGGGGGTTGAAGCTTTCTTT
.	TRBV19	.	TRBJ2-2	CASNVLEHTGELFF	TGTGCCAGTAACGTATTGGAGCACACCGGGGAGCTGTTTTTT
.	TRBV4-1	.	TRBJ2-7	CASSQEFTILYEQYF	TGCGCCAGCAGCCAAGAATTCACAATCCTCTACGAGCAGTACTTC
TRBD2	TRBV9	.	TRBJ2-2	CASARTSGNTGELFF	TGTGCCAGCGCCCGGACTAGCGGGAACACCGGGGAGCTGTTTTTT
.	TRBV6-5	once	TRBJ2-2	CASTKRAATGELFF	TGTGCCAGCACCAAAAGGGCGGCTACCGGGGAGCTGTTTTTT
.	TRBV7-3	.	TRBJ2-6	CASSLVPGIAGANVLTF	TGTGCCAGCAGCTTAGTTCCGGGTATAGCTGGGGCCAACGTCCTGACTTTC
TRBD2	TRBV5-1	.	TRBJ2-1	CASLPGLASHEQFF	TGCGCCAGCCTACCGGGACTAGCGTCGCATGAGCAGTTCTTC
.	TRBV5-6	.	TRBJ1-2	CASSPRTFNYGYTF	TGTGCCAGCAGCCCCAGGACATTCAACTATGGCTACACCTTC
.	TRBV21-1	once	TRBJ1-1	CASSEKTGCRFVNTEAFF	TGTGCCAGCAGCGAAAAGACAGGGTGTCGGTTTGTGAACACTGAAGCTTTCTTT
TRBD1	TRBV2	.	TRBJ1-2	CASSETTGGPYGYTF	TGTGCCAGCAGTGAAACTACAGGGGGCCCGTATGGCTACACCTTC
.	TRBV29-1	.	TRBJ2-1	CSGKTGVGWYNEQFF	TGCAGCGGGAAGACGGGGGTGGGATGGTACAATGAGCAGTTCTTC
TRBD1	TRBV6-5	.	TRBJ1-2	CASSYSNYRGLGGYTF	TGTGCCAGCAGTTACTCGAACTACAGGGGGCTGGGTGGCTACACCTTC
TRBD2	TRBV4-3	.	TRBJ2-2	CASSQRGLAETTGELFF	TGCGCCAGCAGCCAAAGAGGACTAGCGGAAACTACCGGGGAGCTGTTTTTT
TRBD2	TRBV6-5	.	TRBJ2-3	CASTGGLTDTQYF	TGTGCCAGCACGGGAGGCCTCACAGATACGCAGTATTTT
TRBD2	TRBV7-2	.	TRBJ2-7	CASSLAGGTGEQYF	TGTGCCAGCAGCTTAGCCGGGGGGACGGGAGAGCAGTACTTC
.	TRBV2	.	TRBJ2-3	CASRARLVGWADTQYF	TGTGCCAGCAGAGCTCGACTAGTAGGTTGGGCAGATACGCAGTATTTT
.	TRBV2	.	TRBJ1-1	CASSERMGRTEAFF	TGTGCCAGCAGTGAAAGGATGGGGAGAACTGAAGCTTTCTTT
.	TRBV7-2	.	TRBJ2-3	CASSLANTDTQYF	TGTGCCAGCAGCTTAGCAAACACAGATACGCAGTATTTT
TRBD2	TRBV5-4	once	TRBJ2-1	CASSSKAGTSGKGISDEQFF	TGTGCCAGCAGCTCAAAAGCCGGGACTAGCGGGAAGGGTATATCGGATGAGCAGTTCTTC
.	TRBV5-4	.	TRBJ1-3	CASSTGQGNTIYF	TGTGCCAGCAGCACCGGACAGGGAAACACCATATATTTT
.	TRBV9	once	TRBJ2-1	CASSAQGLGNEQFF	TGTGCCAGCAGCGCTCAGGGGTTGGGAAATGAGCAGTTCTTC
TRBD1	TRBV2	.	TRBJ2-2	CASSERTGNTGELFF	TGTGCCAGCAGTGAGAGGACAGGGAACACCGGGGAGCTGTTTTTT
TRBD2	TRBV7-2	.	TRBJ2-1	CASSPLAGYNEQFF	TGTGCCAGCAGCCCACTAGCGGGCTACAATGAGCAGTTCTTC
.	TRBV7-2	.	TRBJ1-1	CASSLGTSNAEAFF	TGTGCCAGCAGCTTAGGGACCTCCAACGCTGAAGCTTTCTTT
.	TRBV11-2	.	TRBJ2-5	CASSLNTGPQYF	TGTGCCAGCAGCTTAAACACGGGGCCCCAGTACTTC
TRBD2	TRBV7-2	.	TRBJ2-1	CASSSTPGLAGGPKDEQFF	TGTGCCAGCAGCTCGACACCGGGACTAGCGGGAGGGCCTAAAGATGAGCAGTTCTTC
.	TRBV7-2	once	TRBJ2-2	CASSPSLAGELFF	TGTGCCAGCAGCCCCTCCCTGGCCGGGGAGCTGTTTTTT
TRBD2	TRBV29-1	.	TRBJ2-7	CSVGEREAYEQYF	TGCAGCGTTGGGGAGCGGGAGGCCTACGAGCAGTACTTC
.	TRBV15	.	TRBJ2-7	CATSRAGGIHEQYF	TGTGCCACCAGCAGAGCGGGCGGGATCCACGAGCAGTACTTC
.	TRBV13	.	TRBJ2-1	CASSSRESTYNEQFF	TGTGCCAGCAGCTCCAGGGAGAGTACCTACAATGAGCAGTTCTTC
.	TRBV5-6	.	TRBJ2-5	CASSLAGEQETQYF	TGTGCCAGCAGCTTGGCTGGGGAGCAAGAGACCCAGTACTTC
TRBD1	TRBV7-9	once	TRBJ1-5	CASSIGQGDSNQPQHF	TGTGCCAGCAGCATAGGACAGGGCGATAGCAATCAGCCCCAGCATTTT
TRBD1	TRBV19	.	TRBJ2-2	CASSGRQGARDGELFF	TGTGCCAGTAGTGGGAGACAGGGGGCGCGGGATGGGGAGCTGTTTTTT
.	TRBV7-2	.	TRBJ1-1	CASSLGSGTDTEAFF	TGTGCCAGCAGCTTAGGGTCGGGGACGGACACTGAAGCTTTCTTT
.	TRBV7-2	once	TRBJ1-1	CASSIGRDNTEAFF	TGTGCCAGCAGCATCGGACGGGACAACACTGAAGCTTTCTTT
.	TRBV9	.	TRBJ1-2	CASSVEVGHYGYTF	TGTGCCAGCAGCGTAGAGGTGGGGCACTATGGCTACACCTTC
TRBD2	TRBV10-3	once	TRBJ2-1	CAISESTSGSGSEQFF	TGTGCCATCAGTGAGTCGACTAGCGGGAGCGGGAGTGAGCAGTTCTTC
.	TRBV4-1	.	TRBJ2-1	CASSQQGLGEQFF	TGCGCCAGCAGCCAACAGGGCCTCGGGGAGCAGTTCTTC